This passage covers 3 T cell receptor beta chains from one sample sequenced in a study of blood T cell repertoires in COVID-19 (dated by TCRdb to the early 2020s). The library relied on the immunoSEQ multiplex PCR assay. The source is immuneACCESS, and TCRdb retained only in-frame sequences with V and J called. Part of the clones is not carried over; for the studies checked, unresolved V genes explain less than half of this, and the remainder is unexplained. Within this sample are roughly 200,000 clones, with roughly 89% of them counted one time only. The ten largest clonotypes hold less than 4.5% of the sample. Input material: PBMCs or T cells enriched from blood (not recorded which). Receptors were obtained from a woman aged 40 to 55 with acute COVID-19.

The chain has TRBV19 and TRBJ2-3; 8 nucleotides match TRBD2. The CDR3 has 16 amino acids. Germline lookup yields CDR1 LNHDA and CDR2 SQIVND (reference sequence). Losses at the gene ends were 3 bases for V and 2 bases for J; bases not matched to a gene: 7. CDR3 in amino acids: CASSIVRGGLTDTQYF. The CDR3, as DNA: TGTGCCAGTAGTATCGTACGGGGGGGCCTCACAGATACGCAGTATTTT.

The J gene is TRBJ1-1, the V gene TRBV27; D unresolved. The germline V gene has CDR1 MNHEY and CDR2 SMNVEV (reference sequence). The ends were cut back, 1 base at V and 4 bases at J, with 13 bases in the middle. The CDR3 runs to 15 residues. CDR3 amino acids: CASSLFVGGGTEAFF. In DNA form, the CDR3 reads TGTGCCAGCAGTTTATTTGTGGGTGGAGGCACTGAAGCTTTCTTT.

This clone was counted a few times. The genes are TRBV19 and TRBJ1-6; 7 bases are shared with TRBD1. V was pared by 3 bases and J by 6 bases, with 8 bases of the junction left unmatched. This CDR3 is 16 amino acids long. Germline V CDR1 and CDR2: LNHDA, SQIVND (reference sequence). CDR3: CASSISQGGGNSPLHF. In DNA, the CDR3 is TGTGCCAGTAGTATCTCTCAAGGGGGCGGTAATTCACCCCTCCACTTT.